Presented here are 23 T cell receptor beta chains from one specimen sequenced in a study of radiotherapy plus CTLA-4 blockade in lung cancer. This table comes from immunoSEQ multiplex PCR, and its TCRdb copy is limited to in-frame clones, with some not included. The sample yields 120,000 or so clones, 85% to 90% seen once. Specimen: peripheral blood, collected from a patient treated with radiotherapy plus ipilimumab. The receptor set was obtained from a human donor with non-small cell lung cancer that progressed on radiotherapy plus ipilimumab.

V usage is TRBV30 and J usage is TRBJ2-7; D possibly matches TRBD1 or TRBD2 (5 bases each). The CDR3 runs to 14 residues. Germline assignment: CDR1 GTSNPN and CDR2 SVGIG (reference sequence). Trimming stripped 5 bases from V and 2 bases from J, with 16 bases between. This chain's CDR3 is CAWGKGSGTYEQYF. Written as DNA, the CDR3 is TGTGCCTGGGGGAAGGGGAGTGGGACCTACGAGCAGTACTTC. Based on the CDR3 plus reference TRBV30 and TRBJ2-7, the full variable domain is SQTIHQWPATLVQPVGSPLSLECTVEGTSNPNLYWYRQAAGRGLQLLFYSVGIGQISSEVPQNLSASRPQDRQFILSSKKLLLSDSGFYLCAWGKGSGTYEQYFGPGTRLTVT.

The CDR3 loop is CASSATGTSVTDTQYF. CDR3 sequence (DNA): TGTGCCAGCAGCGCGACCGGGACTAGCGTTACAGATACGCAGTATTTT. The chain couples TRBV9 to TRBJ2-3; TRBD2 matches 10 bases. Per the germline V gene, CDR1 is SGDLS and CDR2 is YYNGEE. The junction had 7 bases not matched to a gene; V was cut back by 3 bases and J by 3 bases. The CDR3 length is 16 residues.

This CDR3 reads CASSMTGGNEQFF. DNA of the CDR3: TGCGCCAGTTCGATGACAGGGGGCAATGAGCAGTTCTTC. V and J are TRBV23-1 and TRBJ2-1, with 9 bases lining up with TRBD1. TRBV23-1 is noted as an ORF with a role that remains uncertain. After removal of 9 bases from V and 6 bases from J, the junction contained 6 bases not matched to a gene. The CDR3 sequence is 13 residues long.

The chain couples TRBV11-3 to TRBJ1-4; a possible D gene is TRBD1 (5 bases). Germline CDR1 reads SGHNT; CDR2 reads YENEEA. The CDR3 totals 14 residues. Trimming removed 2 bases from V and 8 bases from J, with 12 bases in between. The CDR3 region is CASSLRRGEEKLFF. The CDR3 region has the DNA TGTGCCAGCAGCTTACGTAGGGGCGAGGAAAAACTGTTTTTT.

V usage is TRBV5-1 and J usage is TRBJ1-2; D perhaps matches TRBD1 (6 bases). The CDR3 totals 15 residues. Trimming took off 1 base at V and 5 bases at J, with 15 bases between the two ends. Germline loops: CDR1 SGHRS, CDR2 YFSETQ. This chain's CDR3 is CASSLRPGVQYGYTF. As DNA, the CDR3 is TGCGCCAGCAGCTTGAGACCAGGGGTACAGTATGGCTACACCTTC.

This clone showed up just once. The chain carries TRBV7-8 and TRBJ2-1; TRBD2 aligns across 7 bases. V shed 7 bases and J 9 bases; nucleotides not matched to a gene: 12. The CDR3 loop spans 14 amino acids. Germline V CDR1 and CDR2: SGHVS, FQNEAQ. In DNA form, the CDR3 reads TGTGCCAGCACCGCGTTGGGGGGGACGTTTGAGCAGTTCTTC. Protein: CASTALGGTFEQFF.

The chain has TRBV2 and TRBJ2-1; D ambiguous. The germline gives CDR1 SNHLY, CDR2 FYNNEI. V lost 1 base to trimming and J lost 10 bases, with 17 bases between them. The CDR3 consists of 15 residues. The CDR3 nucleotides are TGTGCCAGCAGTGAAGGAAACCGGGCGGACCGGGAGCAGTTCTTC. Translating it yields CASSEGNRADREQFF.

The CDR3 DNA follows: TGTGCCAGTAGTTACAGGGGGCTGTATCAGCCCCAGCATTTT. Protein product: CASSYRGLYQPQHF. The rearrangement links TRBV19 to TRBJ1-5; 9 nucleotides line up with TRBD1. Germline assignment: CDR1 LNHDA and CDR2 SQIVND (reference sequence). This CDR3 has 14 residues. Trimming at V came to 5 bases and at J to 5 bases, leaving 4 bases not matched to a gene.

The chain has TRBV10-1 and TRBJ2-2; 9 positions match TRBD1. V gave up 5 bases and J gave up 4 bases; unmatched junction bases: 2. The germline V gene encodes CDR1 WNHNN and CDR2 SYGVQD (reference sequence). The CDR3 has 14 residues. CDR3 DNA sequence: TGCGCCAGCAGTCGGGACAGGGTCACCGGGGAGCTGTTTTTT. Its translation: CASSRDRVTGELFF.

V gene TRBV11-2 combines with J gene TRBJ2-1, with D perhaps given as TRBD1 or TRBD2 (5 bases each). Germline V gene sequence: CDR1 SGHAT, CDR2 FQNNGV. V was clipped by 1 base and J by 2 bases, with 6 bases between them. This CDR3 comprises 14 residues. CDR3 in DNA: TGTGCCAGCAGCTTAGTGGGGGCCTACAATGAGCAGTTCTTC. Translating gives CASSLVGAYNEQFF.

This chain uses TRBV18 with TRBJ2-7, with 14 bases that match TRBD2. The CDR3 totals 14 residues. CDR1 and CDR2 from the germline V gene are KGHSH and LQKENI. The J segment lost 5 bases and the V segment lost 3 bases, leaving 0 bases of the junction unmatched. CDR3 amino acids: CASSPGLAGDEQYF. The CDR3 DNA sequence: TGTGCCAGCTCACCGGGACTAGCGGGAGACGAGCAGTACTTC. Full variable domain (outside the CDR3, taken from reference TRBV18 and TRBJ2-7): NAGVMQNPRHLVRRRGQEARLRCSPMKGHSHVYWYRQLPEEGLKFMVYLQKENIIDESGMPKERFSAEFPKEGPSILRIQQVVRGDSAAYFCASSPGLAGDEQYFGPGTRLTVT.

The chain employs TRBV11-2 and TRBJ1-4; D possibly corresponds to TRBD1 (6 bases). Germline V lookup: CDR1 SGHAT, CDR2 FQNNGV. This CDR3 region has 12 residues. The germline V and J ends were trimmed by 4 bases and 8 bases, with 8 bases remaining between them. The CDR3 coding sequence is TGTGCCAGCAGCTACAGGGCGGAAAAACTGTTTTTT. Its protein is CASSYRAEKLFF.

V usage is TRBV19 and J usage is TRBJ2-1; a possible D gene is TRBD2 (5 bases). The V end was cut by 3 bases, the J end by 1 base, with 13 bases between. The germline gives CDR1 LNHDA, CDR2 SQIVND (reference sequence). The CDR3 runs to 16 residues. The CDR3 is CASSISRVSSYNEQFF. The CDR3 coding sequence is TGTGCCAGTAGTATCTCGAGGGTCTCTTCCTACAATGAGCAGTTCTTC.

V is TRBV9 and J is TRBJ2-2; D perhaps matches TRBD1 (5 bases). There are 15 residues in the CDR3. The ends were cut back, 3 bases at V and 0 bases at J, with 9 bases in the middle. CDR1 and CDR2 (germline): SGDLS, YYNGEE. The CDR3 nucleotides are TGTGCCAGCAGCGATCCGACAGCGAACACCGGGGAGCTGTTTTTT. Its translation: CASSDPTANTGELFF.

The chain uses TRBV5-1 and TRBJ2-4; D uncertain. V lost 0 bases to trimming and J lost 5 bases, with 9 bases between them. CDR3 size: 14 residues. Germline CDR1 SGHRS, CDR2 YFSETQ. CDR3 nucleotides: TGCGCCAGCAGCTTGGCGGTTGGTGAAAACATTCAGTACTTC. Translation gives CASSLAVGENIQYF.

This chain links TRBV25-1 with TRBJ1-4; D is uncertain. This CDR3 spans 16 amino acids. From germline, CDR1 is MGHDK and CDR2 SYGVNS. Trimming pared 3 bases from V and 6 bases from J, leaving 17 bases between. CDR3 residues: CASSDPGGSADEKLFF. In DNA form, the CDR3 reads TGTGCCAGCAGTGATCCCGGCGGGTCCGCAGATGAAAAACTGTTTTTT.

The chain employs TRBV7-3 and TRBJ2-1, with D possibly TRBD2 on 6 matching bases. The V and J ends lost 5 bases and 7 bases respectively, with 18 bases between them. CDR1 is SGHTA, CDR2 FQGTGA, per germline. The CDR3 extends over 15 amino acids. CDR3 coding DNA: TGTGCCAGCAGCCCCAATGGAGGCCGGGAGAATGAGCAGTTCTTC. It specifies CASSPNGGRENEQFF. Combining the CDR3 with reference TRBV7-3 and TRBJ2-1 gives the whole variable domain GAGVSQTPSNKVTEKGKYVELRCDPISGHTALYWYRQSLGQGPEFLIYFQGTGAADDSGLPNDRFFAVRPEGSVSTLKIQRTERGDSAVYLCASSPNGGRENEQFFGPGTRLTVL.

The chain employs TRBV5-1 and TRBJ1-1; 7 nucleotides agree with TRBD1. CDR3 length: 14 residues. Germline CDR1 and CDR2: SGHRS and YFSETQ. Trimming took 3 bases from V and 0 from J; bases not matched to a gene: 2. The CDR3 DNA sequence: TGCGCCAGCAGCTCAGGGGGGATGAACACTGAAGCTTTCTTT. The encoded protein is CASSSGGMNTEAFF.

This sequence joins TRBV4-1 and TRBJ1-4; no clear D gene. The CDR3 totals 15 residues. V lost 0 bases to trimming and J lost 0 bases, with 5 bases between them. Germline CDR1 reads MGHRA; CDR2 reads YSYEKL. The CDR3 DNA follows: TGCGCCAGCAGCCAAGAAGGCGCAACTAATGAAAAACTGTTTTTT. Protein product: CASSQEGATNEKLFF.

As DNA, the CDR3 is TGTGCCAGCAGCTTTAAGGCGATCAGCGGGACGTTCACCGGGGAGCTGTTTTTT. Its protein product is CASSFKAISGTFTGELFF. The gene calls are TRBV7-2 and TRBJ2-2; 7 bases agree with TRBD2. J was trimmed by 4 bases and V by 3 bases; bases with no gene match: 14. Germline assignment: CDR1 SGHTA and CDR2 FQGNSA. The CDR3 sequence is 18 residues long.

The gene calls are TRBV7-2 and TRBJ2-1, with TRBD1 as a possible D gene (5 bases). The germline V gene encodes CDR1 SGHTA and CDR2 FQGNSA. The CDR3 has 15 residues. Trimming shortened V by 7 bases and J by 2 bases, and 15 bases separated the two germline ends. The CDR3 protein is CASTLESGTYNEQFF. The CDR3 nucleotides are TGTGCCAGCACTCTAGAGTCAGGGACCTACAATGAGCAGTTCTTC. Complete variable domain (other parts from reference TRBV7-2 and TRBJ2-1): GAGVSQSPSNKVTEKGKDVELRCDPISGHTALYWYRQSLGQGLEFLIYFQGNSAPDKSGLPSDRFSAERTGGSVSTLTIQRTQQEDSAVYLCASTLESGTYNEQFFGPGTRLTVL.

For the CDR3, the DNA is TGCGCCAGCAGCTTGGGCGGATCTAACATGAACACTGAAGCTTTCTTT. It specifies CASSLGGSNMNTEAFF. The chain has TRBV5-1 and TRBJ1-1; D gene unclear. The ends were cut back, 0 bases at V and 0 bases at J, with 12 bases in the middle. This CDR3 comprises 16 residues. Germline CDR1 and CDR2: SGHRS and YFSETQ.

The chain has TRBV5-1 and TRBJ1-4; TRBD1 agrees at 7 bases. CDR3 size: 13 residues. V dropped 0 bases and J dropped 8; count of bases not matched to a gene: 1. The germline CDR1 and CDR2 sequences are SGHRS and YFSETQ. CDR3: CASSLGGGEKLFF. The CDR3 region has the DNA TGCGCCAGCAGCTTGGGAGGGGGCGAAAAACTGTTTTTT.